This T cell receptor (beta chain) was found in a study of molecular identifiers for immune sequencing clone quantification. Regarding the study as a whole: Spiked Jurkat TCR RNA originating from one cell could reportedly be identified amid more than 800,000 naive cells. Highly expanded clone sizes could be underestimated by identical TCR molecules that share a barcode. Clones that exceeded 20 RNA copies held over 99% of effector molecules, yet under 1% in naive cells.

Per the germline V gene, CDR1 is MDHEN and CDR2 is SYDVKM. The CDR3 extends over 15 amino acids. V lost 3 bases and J lost 0, with 10 bases in between. TCRdb re-called the PCR reads through MiXCR, storing one row per CDR3 protein. The sample carries about half a million distinct CDR3 sequences, 20% to 25% recorded once. This clonotype was detected many times. Its cognate antigen is unknown. Input material: naive CD8+ T cells from blood, with Jurkat cell RNA spiked in. This sample's subset: FACS-sorted CD8+CD4-CCR7+CD45RA+ naive T cells. This TCR was sampled from a human donor in good health. Some libraries in this study had Jurkat cell RNA spiked in. This rearrangement joins TRBV28 to TRBJ2-3; D gene ambiguous. Here the CDR3 DNA reads TGTGCCAGCAGTTTGCGTGACCACAGCACAGATACGCAGTATTTT. Translating gives CASSLRDHSTDTQYF.